The T cell receptor (beta chain) described here comes from a study of PD-L1 blockade in urothelial cancer. The time point was: pretreatment peripheral blood. Using immunoSEQ multiplex PCR, the repertoire was profiled, and TCRdb retains in-frame clones only, with some absent. The top ten hold 1.5% to 2% of the sample, which has about 93,000 clones, 90% seen once. This clone was seen more than once but under ten times. The CDR3 has 16 amino acids. Trimming removed 4 bases from V and 6 bases from J; junction bases left unmatched: 9. Per the germline V gene, CDR1 is SGDLS and CDR2 is YYNGEE. The TCR originated in a man between 60 and 75 years old with urothelial cancer. The sequenced sample was PBMCs, obtained around atezolizumab (anti-PD-L1) treatment. The chain couples TRBV9 to TRBJ2-1; TRBD2 aligns across 11 bases. CDR3: CASSKTGTSGANEQFF. CDR3 bases: TGTGCCAGCAGCAAAACCGGGACTAGCGGTGCCAATGAGCAGTTCTTC.